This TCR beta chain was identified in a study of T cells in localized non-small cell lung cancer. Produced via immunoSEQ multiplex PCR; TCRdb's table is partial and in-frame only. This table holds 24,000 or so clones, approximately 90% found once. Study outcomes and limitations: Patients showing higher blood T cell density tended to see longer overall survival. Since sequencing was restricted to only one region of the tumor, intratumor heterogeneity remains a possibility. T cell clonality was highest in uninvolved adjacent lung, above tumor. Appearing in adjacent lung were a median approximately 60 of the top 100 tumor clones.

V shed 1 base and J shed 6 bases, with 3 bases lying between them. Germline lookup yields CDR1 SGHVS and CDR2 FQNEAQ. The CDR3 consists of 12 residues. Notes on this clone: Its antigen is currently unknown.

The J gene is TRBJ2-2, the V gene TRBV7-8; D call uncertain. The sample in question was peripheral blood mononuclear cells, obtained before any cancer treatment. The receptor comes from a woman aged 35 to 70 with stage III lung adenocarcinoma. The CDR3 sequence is CASSLVPGELFF. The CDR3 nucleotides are TGTGCCAGCAGCTTAGTTCCCGGGGAGCTGTTTTTT.